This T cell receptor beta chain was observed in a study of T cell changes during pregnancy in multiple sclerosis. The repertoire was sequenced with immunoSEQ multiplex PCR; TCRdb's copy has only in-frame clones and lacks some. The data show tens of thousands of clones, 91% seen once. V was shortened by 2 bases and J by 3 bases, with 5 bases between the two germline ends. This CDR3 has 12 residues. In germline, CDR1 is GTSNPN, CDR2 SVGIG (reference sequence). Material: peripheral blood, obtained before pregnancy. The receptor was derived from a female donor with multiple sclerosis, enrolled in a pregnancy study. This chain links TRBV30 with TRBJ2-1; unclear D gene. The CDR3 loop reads CAWSYSYNEQFF. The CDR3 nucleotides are TGTGCCTGGAGTTACAGCTACAATGAGCAGTTCTTC.